The sequence of this T cell receptor (beta chain) was determined in a study of blood T cell repertoires in COVID-19. As for the study in general: Sources were T cells, B-cell-depleted T cells, or PBMCs; the material itself was cDNA or gDNA.

This table comes from immunoSEQ multiplex PCR, and its TCRdb copy is limited to in-frame clones, with some not included. The sample has about 370,000 clones, about 89% seen once. Seattle cases were enrolled at active infection and followed longitudinally. To note about this clone: Other DNA sequences from this sample encode an identical CDR3 as well.

This TCR was sampled from a woman under 40 with COVID-19, enrolled during active disease. The source material was peripheral blood.

CDR3 DNA: TGTGCCAGCTCTCCCGGGACATCCTACGAGCAGTACTTC. It codes for CASSPGTSYEQYF. This chain joins TRBV18 and TRBJ2-7; possibly TRBD1 for D (6 bases). Looked up from germline, CDR1 is KGHSH and CDR2 is LQKENI. Trimming removed 6 bases at V and 1 base at J, with 10 bases between. This CDR3 is 13 amino acids long.